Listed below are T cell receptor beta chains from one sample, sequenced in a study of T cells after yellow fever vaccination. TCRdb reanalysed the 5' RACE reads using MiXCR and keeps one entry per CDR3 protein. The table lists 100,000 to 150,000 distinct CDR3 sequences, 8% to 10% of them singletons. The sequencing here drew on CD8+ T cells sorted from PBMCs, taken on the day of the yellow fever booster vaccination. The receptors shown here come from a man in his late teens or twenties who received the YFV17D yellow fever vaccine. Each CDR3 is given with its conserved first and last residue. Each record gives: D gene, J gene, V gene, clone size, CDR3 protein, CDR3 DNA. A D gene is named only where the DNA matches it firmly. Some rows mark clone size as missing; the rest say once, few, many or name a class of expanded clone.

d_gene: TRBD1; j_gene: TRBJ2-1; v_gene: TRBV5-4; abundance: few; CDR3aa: CASSSGQAYNEQFF; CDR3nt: TGTGCCAGCAGTTCAGGACAGGCTTACAATGAGCAGTTCTTC
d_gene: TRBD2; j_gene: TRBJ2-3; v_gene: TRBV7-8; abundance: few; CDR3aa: CASSLGLAGISTDTQYF; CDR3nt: TGTGCCAGCAGCTTAGGGCTAGCGGGGATCAGCACAGATACGCAGTATTTT
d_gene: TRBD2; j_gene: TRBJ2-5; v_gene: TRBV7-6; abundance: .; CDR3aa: CASSLVRGGALETQYF; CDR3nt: TGTGCCAGCAGCTTAGTTCGCGGGGGGGCCTTGGAGACCCAGTACTTC
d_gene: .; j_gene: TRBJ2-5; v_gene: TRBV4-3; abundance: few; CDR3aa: CASSQGPGKVSQETQYF; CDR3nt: TGCGCCAGCAGCCAAGGCCCGGGGAAAGTGTCTCAAGAGACCCAGTACTTC
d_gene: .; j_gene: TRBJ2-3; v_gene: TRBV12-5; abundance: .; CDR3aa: CASGLADTADTQYF; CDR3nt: TGTGCTAGTGGTTTGGCGGACACTGCAGATACGCAGTATTTT
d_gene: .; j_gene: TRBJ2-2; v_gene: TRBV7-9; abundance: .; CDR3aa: CASSGPDRTGELFF; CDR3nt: TGTGCCAGCAGCGGCCCGGACCGCACCGGGGAGCTGTTTTTT
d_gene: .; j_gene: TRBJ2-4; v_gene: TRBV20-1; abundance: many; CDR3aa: CSARDLETAKNIQYF; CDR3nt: TGCAGTGCTAGAGATCTGGAGACAGCTAAAAACATTCAGTACTTC
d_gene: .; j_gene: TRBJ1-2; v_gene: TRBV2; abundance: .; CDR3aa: CARAGSNYGYTF; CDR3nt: TGTGCCAGGGCCGGGTCTAACTATGGCTACACCTTC
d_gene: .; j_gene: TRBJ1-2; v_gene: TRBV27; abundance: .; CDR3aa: CASRGGPYGYTF; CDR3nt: TGTGCCAGCAGGGGGGGGCCCTATGGCTACACCTTC
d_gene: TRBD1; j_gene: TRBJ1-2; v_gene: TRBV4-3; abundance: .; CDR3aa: CASSQEWDRDYYYGYTF; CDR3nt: TGCGCCAGCAGCCAAGAATGGGACAGGGATTACTACTATGGCTACACCTTC
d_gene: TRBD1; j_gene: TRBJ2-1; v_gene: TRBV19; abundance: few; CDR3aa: CASSIGQGSYNEQFF; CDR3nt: TGTGCCAGTAGTATAGGACAGGGCTCCTACAATGAGCAGTTCTTC
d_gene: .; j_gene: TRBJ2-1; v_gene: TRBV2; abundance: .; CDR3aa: CASSGGGLPYNEQFF; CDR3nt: TGTGCCAGCAGTGGTGGGGGACTCCCTTACAATGAGCAGTTCTTC
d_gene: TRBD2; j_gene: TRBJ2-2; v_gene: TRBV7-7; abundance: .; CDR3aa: CASSLAPGLAISGELFF; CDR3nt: TGTGCTAGCAGCTTAGCCCCGGGACTAGCAATCTCCGGGGAGCTGTTTTTT
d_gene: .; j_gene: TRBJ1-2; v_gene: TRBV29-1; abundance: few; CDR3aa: CSAPWGGGYTF; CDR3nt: TGCAGCGCCCCTTGGGGGGGTGGCTACACCTTC
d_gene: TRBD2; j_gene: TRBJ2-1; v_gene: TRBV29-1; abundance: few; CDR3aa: CSVEQETSLSYNEQFF; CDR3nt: TGCAGCGTTGAGCAAGAGACTAGCCTATCCTACAATGAGCAGTTCTTC
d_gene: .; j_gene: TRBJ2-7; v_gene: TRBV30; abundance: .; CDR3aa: CACTREAPVLYEQYF; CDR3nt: TGTGCCTGCACCAGAGAAGCCCCCGTCCTCTACGAGCAGTACTTC
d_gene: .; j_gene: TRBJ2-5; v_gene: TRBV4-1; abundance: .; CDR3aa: CASSPFGETQYF; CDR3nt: TGCGCCAGCAGCCCCTTTGGAGAGACCCAGTACTTC
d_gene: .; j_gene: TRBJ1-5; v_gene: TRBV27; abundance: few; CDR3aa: CASSFIGDSRGNQPQHF; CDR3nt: TGTGCCAGCAGTTTCATAGGAGACTCTAGGGGCAATCAGCCCCAGCATTTT
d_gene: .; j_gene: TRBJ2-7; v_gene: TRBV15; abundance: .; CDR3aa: CATSRKVGGGEQYF; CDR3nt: TGTGCCACCAGCAGAAAAGTCGGGGGCGGCGAGCAGTACTTC
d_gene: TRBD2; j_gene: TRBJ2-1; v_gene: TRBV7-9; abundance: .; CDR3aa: CASSSRGSGGAGEQFF; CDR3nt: TGTGCCAGCAGCTCCCGAGGGAGCGGGGGGGCGGGGGAGCAGTTCTTC
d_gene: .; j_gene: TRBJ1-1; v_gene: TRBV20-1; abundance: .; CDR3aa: CSARAGGGNTEAFF; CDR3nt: TGCAGTGCTAGAGCGGGGGGAGGGAACACTGAAGCTTTCTTT
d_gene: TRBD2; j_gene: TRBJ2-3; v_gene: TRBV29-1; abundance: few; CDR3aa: CSVEPRRGSGGAWADTQYF; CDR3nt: TGCAGCGTTGAACCCCGCCGGGGTAGCGGGGGGGCATGGGCAGATACGCAGTATTTT
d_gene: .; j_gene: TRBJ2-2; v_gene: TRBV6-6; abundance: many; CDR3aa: CASAFGELFF; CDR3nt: TGTGCCAGCGCGTTCGGGGAGCTGTTTTTT
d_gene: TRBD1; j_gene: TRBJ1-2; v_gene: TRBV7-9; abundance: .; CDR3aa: CASRVTTLGGKVVHGYTF; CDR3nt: TGTGCCAGCAGGGTTACCACTCTAGGGGGCAAGGTAGTACATGGCTACACCTTC
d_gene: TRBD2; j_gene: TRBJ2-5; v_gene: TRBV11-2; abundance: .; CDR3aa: CASSYLAGLQETQYF; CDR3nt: TGTGCCAGCAGCTACCTAGCGGGCCTCCAAGAGACCCAGTACTTC
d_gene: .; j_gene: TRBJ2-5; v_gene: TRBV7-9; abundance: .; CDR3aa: CASSSPTDRQETQYF; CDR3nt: TGTGCCAGCAGCTCACCAACAGACAGGCAAGAGACCCAGTACTTC
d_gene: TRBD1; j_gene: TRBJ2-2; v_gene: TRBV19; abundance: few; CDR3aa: CASITPGQDNTGELFF; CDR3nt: TGTGCCAGTATCACCCCGGGACAGGATAACACCGGGGAGCTGTTTTTT
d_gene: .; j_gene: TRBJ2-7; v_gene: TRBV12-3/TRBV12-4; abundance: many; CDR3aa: CASSPRPYEQYF; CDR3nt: TGTGCCAGCAGCCCCCGTCCCTACGAGCAGTACTTC
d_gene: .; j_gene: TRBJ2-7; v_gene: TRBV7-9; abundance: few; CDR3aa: CASSFRETYEQYF; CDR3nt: TGTGCCAGCAGCTTTCGGGAAACCTACGAGCAGTACTTC
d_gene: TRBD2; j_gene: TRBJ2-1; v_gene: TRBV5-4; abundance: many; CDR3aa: CASSLAREEFF; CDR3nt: TGTGCCAGCAGCTTGGCCCGGGAGGAGTTCTTC
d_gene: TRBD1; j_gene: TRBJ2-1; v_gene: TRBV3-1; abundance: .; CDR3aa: CAGFRGRLYNEQFF; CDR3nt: TGTGCCGGTTTCAGGGGGCGTCTCTACAATGAGCAGTTCTTC
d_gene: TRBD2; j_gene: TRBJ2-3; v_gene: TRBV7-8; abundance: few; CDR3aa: CASSDTSGGGFMGDTQYF; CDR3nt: TGTGCCAGCAGCGATACTAGCGGGGGGGGGTTTATGGGAGATACGCAGTATTTT
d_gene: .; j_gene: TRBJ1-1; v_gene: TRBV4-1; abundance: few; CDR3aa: CASSPQSGVNTEAFF; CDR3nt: TGCGCCAGCAGCCCACAGTCCGGAGTTAACACTGAAGCTTTCTTT
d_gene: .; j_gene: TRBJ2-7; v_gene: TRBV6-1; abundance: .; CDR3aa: CASSPPSDSSYEQYF; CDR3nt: TGTGCCAGCAGTCCCCCGTCGGATAGCTCCTACGAGCAGTACTTC
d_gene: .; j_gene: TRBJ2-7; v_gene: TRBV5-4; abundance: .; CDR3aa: CASSDDISYEQYF; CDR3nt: TGTGCCAGCAGCGATGATATCTCCTACGAGCAGTACTTC
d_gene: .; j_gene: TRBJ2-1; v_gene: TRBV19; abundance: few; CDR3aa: CASSTGENNEQFF; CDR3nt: TGTGCCAGTAGTACGGGGGAGAACAATGAGCAGTTCTTC
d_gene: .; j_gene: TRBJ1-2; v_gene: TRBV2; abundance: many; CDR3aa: CASSEEQGGYGYTF; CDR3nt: TGTGCCAGCAGTGAGGAACAGGGAGGCTATGGCTACACCTTC
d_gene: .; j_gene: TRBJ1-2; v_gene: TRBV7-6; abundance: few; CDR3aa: CASSLAQEWGDGYTF; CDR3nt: TGTGCCAGCAGCTTAGCGCAGGAATGGGGGGACGGCTACACCTTC
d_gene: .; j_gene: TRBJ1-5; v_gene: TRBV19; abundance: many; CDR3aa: CASSITDYSNQPQHF; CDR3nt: TGTGCCAGTAGTATAACCGATTATAGCAATCAGCCCCAGCATTTT
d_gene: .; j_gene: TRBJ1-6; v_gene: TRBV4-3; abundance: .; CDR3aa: CASSQGPMDILYSPLHF; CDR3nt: TGCGCCAGCAGCCAAGGCCCTATGGACATTCTATACTCACCCCTCCACTTT
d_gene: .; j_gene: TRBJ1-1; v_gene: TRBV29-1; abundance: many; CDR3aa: CSVFDLNTEAFF; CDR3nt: TGCAGCGTTTTCGACCTGAACACTGAAGCTTTCTTT
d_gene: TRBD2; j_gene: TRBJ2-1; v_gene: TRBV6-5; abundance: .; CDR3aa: CASSYGTSVNNEQFF; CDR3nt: TGTGCCAGCAGTTACGGGACTAGCGTTAACAATGAGCAGTTCTTC
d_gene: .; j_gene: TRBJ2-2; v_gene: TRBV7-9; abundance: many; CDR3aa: CASSGSAGELFF; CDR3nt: TGTGCCAGCAGCGGATCGGCCGGGGAGCTGTTTTTT
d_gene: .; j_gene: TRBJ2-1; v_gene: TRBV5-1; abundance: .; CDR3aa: CASSSKTENEQFF; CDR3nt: TGCGCCAGCAGCAGCAAAACGGAGAATGAGCAGTTCTTC
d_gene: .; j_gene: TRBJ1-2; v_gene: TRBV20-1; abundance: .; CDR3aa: CSARDSFYGYTF; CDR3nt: TGCAGTGCTAGAGACAGCTTCTATGGCTACACCTTC
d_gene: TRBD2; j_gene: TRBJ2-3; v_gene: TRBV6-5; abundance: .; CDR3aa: CASGAGADTQYF; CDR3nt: TGTGCCAGTGGTGCGGGGGCAGATACGCAGTATTTT
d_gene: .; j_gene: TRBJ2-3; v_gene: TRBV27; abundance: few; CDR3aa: CASSLSAGPARAQYF; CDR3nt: TGTGCCAGCAGTTTATCGGCGGGACCAGCTCGGGCGCAGTATTTT
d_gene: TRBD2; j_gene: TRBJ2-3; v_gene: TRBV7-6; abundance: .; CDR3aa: CASSLTSGESTQYF; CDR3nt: TGTGCCAGCAGCTTGACTAGCGGGGAGAGTACGCAGTATTTT
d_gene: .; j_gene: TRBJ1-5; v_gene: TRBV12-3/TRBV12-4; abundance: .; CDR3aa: CASSLGGVEPQHF; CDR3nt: TGTGCCAGCAGCTTGGGTGGCGTGGAGCCCCAGCATTTT
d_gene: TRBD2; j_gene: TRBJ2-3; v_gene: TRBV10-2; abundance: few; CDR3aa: CASRVPGGGISDTQYF; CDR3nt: TGCGCCAGCAGGGTGCCCGGGGGGGGTATTTCAGATACGCAGTATTTT
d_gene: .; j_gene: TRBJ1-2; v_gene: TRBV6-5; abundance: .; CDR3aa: CASSPSPVYGYTF; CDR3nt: TGTGCCAGCAGCCCTTCCCCGGTCTATGGCTACACCTTC
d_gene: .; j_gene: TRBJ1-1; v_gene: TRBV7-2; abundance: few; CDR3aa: CASSLSPSQGNTEAFF; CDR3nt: TGTGCCAGCAGCCTATCCCCATCACAAGGGAACACTGAAGCTTTCTTT